This entry describes one T cell receptor beta chain. The sample's treatment: oral pan-JAK inhibitor, 5-10 mg twice daily. This record belongs to a study of CD8+ T cells in alopecia areata. cDNA prepared by RNA extraction and subsequent reverse transcription served as the template for sequencing. Sequencing used immunoSEQ multiplex PCR; TCRdb keeps in-frame clones, though not all of them. The data hold approximately 210,000 clones, with 60% observed a single time. Trimming cost V 1 base and J 6 bases, with 2 bases left between them. CDR1 and CDR2 from the germline V gene are GTSNPN and SVGIG (reference sequence). The CDR3 covers 10 residues.

The TCR originated in a human donor with alopecia areata. Sequenced here: CD4+ T cells sorted from blood, sampled at week 24, from a patient treated with tofacitinib. The chain recombines TRBV30 with TRBJ2-3; D is uncertain. In DNA, the CDR3 is TGTGCCTGGAGTGACGATACGCAGTATTTT. This sequence encodes CAWSDDTQYF. The whole variable domain, filled in from reference TRBV30 and TRBJ2-3, reads SQTIHQWPATLVQPVGSPLSLECTVEGTSNPNLYWYRQAAGRGLQLLFYSVGIGQISSEVPQNLSASRPQDRQFILSSKKLLLSDSGFYLCAWSDDTQYFGPGTRLTVL.